This TCR beta chain was recovered during a study of shared clonotypes between healthy human individuals (dated by TCRdb to 2019 to 2021). The study in broad terms: The cohort included three men and a couple of women between 18 and 49 years of age. Per donor, three plates each were used for CD4 naive and CD4 memory, two for CD8 naive, and one for CD8 memory. To estimate repertoire size and how much clonotypes are shared between individuals, the study performed deep sequencing of blood TCR repertoires from roughly five healthy adults. Libraries were prepared and TCR repertoires were sequenced by different laboratories using diverse techniques, in order to increase sequencing depth and limit assay-specific biases. Per donor, leukapheresis produced somewhere between about 0.9 and 9.5 billion PBMCs.

Worth noting for this clone: Its antigen has not been determined. The sample holds no much larger clone one base away, and base qualities are not on file.

Donors were healthy HIV-negative adults with no recently reported acute infections or vaccinations. All donors were Caucasian adults living in Nashville, Tennessee, USA. CD4+ T cells were enriched by magnetic negative selection, after which naive cells were positively selected on CD45RA and the negative fraction was taken as the memory subset. Blood was collected by leukapheresis, and PBMCs were isolated by Ficoll-Histopaque density gradient centrifugation and then cryopreserved in liquid nitrogen vapor phase. Analytical flow cytometry was used to check the purity and quantity of every magnetically sorted T cell population. Genomic DNA was isolated from each sorted fraction and quantified by UV absorbance on a Nanodrop 2000c. The germline V gene encodes CDR1 SGHTA and CDR2 FQGTGA. Cut back by 3 bases and 9 bases, the V and J ends lie 9 bases apart. From the cysteine through the phenylalanine, the CDR3 covers 12 amino acids. Only the CDR3 portion is preserved as DNA: 36 bases, with reading frame beginning at the first base.

Broader findings and caveats from the paper: Across a few donors, about 5% of naive CD4, roughly 3.5% of naive CD8, around 2.1% of memory CD4, and approximately 0.42% of memory CD8 clonotypes were shared. Estimated clonotype richness was generally larger for naive than for memory subsets. Sampling was restricted to blood, and TCR repertoires in tissue are likely to differ from TCR repertoires in blood. Higher generation probabilities were observed for clonotypes shared by all four sorted-subset donors than for non-shared clonotypes. The genetic and exposure-history diversity represented was limited by the small number of donors. Pairwise subsampling led to the expectation that sequencing depth would affect the degree of clonotype sharing among donors. Even with the large sequencing depth, rarefaction of the sorted-subset datasets indicated that sequencing was incomplete.

Using the deep immunoSEQ assay, multiplex PCR amplified TCR CDR3 regions from genomic DNA. Genomic DNA extracted from each cell subset was distributed evenly over all wells of several immunoSEQ 96-well plates, and each plate served as one replicate. For sorted subsets, each replicate PCR was loaded with approximately 190 ng genomic DNA, equivalent to some 27,000 T cell genomes. Purified libraries were measured with a Qubit 3.0 fluorometer, size-checked on a Bioanalyzer 2100, and measured again with the KAPA Library Quantification kit. A separate single-read 150-cycle Illumina NextSeq 550 flow cell was used to sequence each immunoSEQ 96-well plate. The authors processed their data as follows. Because the immunoSEQ output held only junctional sequences and lacked quality scores, the filtering could not match the filtering applied to full-length reads. To assign V/J genes and CDR3, sequences were annotated against IMGT germline references using PyIR, a Python wrapper for IgBLAST v1.9. Reads were filtered out if the reads had weak V/J assignments (E-value above 1e-6), no CDR3, stop codons, out-of-frame junctions, or ambiguous translated residues. V3J clonotypes were defined as sequences sharing the same inferred V gene, J gene, and CDR3 amino acid sequence. To compute the percentage overlap between repertoires, the number of shared unique clonotypes was divided by the size of the smaller repertoire. RTK rarefaction, the Chao1 estimator, and Recon v2.1 estimates of unobserved clonotypes were used to assess repertoire richness. For all TCRbeta clonotypes obtained by the gDNA method from a few donors, generation probabilities were computed with OLGA. TCRdb took over this immuneACCESS table, retaining in-frame rearrangements with V and J assigned. Such tables are incomplete; in checked studies, under half of the missing clones stem from an unresolved V gene, and the remainder is unexplained. Clone size and V and J calls were adopted from that table, with D and trimming inferred from the DNA. For this sample the table gives approximately 2.1 million clones, of which approximately 95% were detected only once. The ten largest make up about 0.39% of the sample.

This receptor was identified in a man younger than 35 in good health. Some clones in this sample may be carry-over from other donors' samples. Recombination connected TRBV7-3 to TRBJ2-1; TRBD2 could be the D gene, as 6 bases match. The specimen sequenced was naive CD4+ T cells from PBMCs. The intended sense of this specimen's cell subset or site label: CD45RA+ positively selected. The CDR3: CASSFRGGEQFF. The DNA sequence is given as TGTGCCAGCAGCTTTAGGGGAGGTGAGCAGTTCTTC. This CDR3, with the reference TRBV7-3 and TRBJ2-1 proteins standing in past its ends, gives the full variable domain GAGVSQTPSNKVTEKGKYVELRCDPISGHTALYWYRQSLGQGPEFLIYFQGTGAADDSGLPNDRFFAVRPEGSVSTLKIQRTERGDSAVYLCASSFRGGEQFFGPGTRLTVL.